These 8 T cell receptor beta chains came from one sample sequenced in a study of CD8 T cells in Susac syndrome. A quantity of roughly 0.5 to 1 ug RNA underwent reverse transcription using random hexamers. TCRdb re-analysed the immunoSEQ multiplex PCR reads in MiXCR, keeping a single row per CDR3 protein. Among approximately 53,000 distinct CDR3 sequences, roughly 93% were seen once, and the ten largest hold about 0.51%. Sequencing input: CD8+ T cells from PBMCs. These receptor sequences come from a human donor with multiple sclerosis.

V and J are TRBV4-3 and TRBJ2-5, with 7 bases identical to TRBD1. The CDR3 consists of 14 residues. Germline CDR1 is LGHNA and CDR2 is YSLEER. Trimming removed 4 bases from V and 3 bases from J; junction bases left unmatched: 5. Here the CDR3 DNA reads TGCGCCAGCAGCCCCGATGACAGGGAAGAGACCCAGTACTTC. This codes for CASSPDDREETQYF.

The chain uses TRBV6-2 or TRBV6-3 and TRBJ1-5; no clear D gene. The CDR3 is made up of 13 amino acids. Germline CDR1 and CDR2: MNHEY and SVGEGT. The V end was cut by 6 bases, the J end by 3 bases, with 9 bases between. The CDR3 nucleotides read TGTGCCAGCAGAGGCAGGATCAATCAGCCCCAGCATTTT. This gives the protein CASRGRINQPQHF.

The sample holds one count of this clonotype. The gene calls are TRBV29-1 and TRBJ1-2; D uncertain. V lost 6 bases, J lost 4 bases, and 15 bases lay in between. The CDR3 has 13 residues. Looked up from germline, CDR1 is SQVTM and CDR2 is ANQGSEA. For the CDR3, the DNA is TGCAGCGTGACGGACGGGTCTTTCTATGGCTACACCTTC. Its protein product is CSVTDGSFYGYTF.

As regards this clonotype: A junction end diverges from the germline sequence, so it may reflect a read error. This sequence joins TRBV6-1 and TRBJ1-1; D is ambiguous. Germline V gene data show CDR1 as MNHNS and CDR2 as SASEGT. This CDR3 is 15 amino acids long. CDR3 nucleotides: TGCGCCAGCAGTGAAGCGATAGGACGTAACACTGAAGCTTTCTTT. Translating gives CASSEAIGRNTEAFF.

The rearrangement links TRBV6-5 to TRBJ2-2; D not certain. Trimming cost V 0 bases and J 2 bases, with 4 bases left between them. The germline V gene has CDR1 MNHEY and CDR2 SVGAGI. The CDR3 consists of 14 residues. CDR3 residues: CASSYSGNTGELFF. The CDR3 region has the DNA TGTGCCAGCAGTTACTCCGGAAACACCGGGGAGCTGTTTTTT.

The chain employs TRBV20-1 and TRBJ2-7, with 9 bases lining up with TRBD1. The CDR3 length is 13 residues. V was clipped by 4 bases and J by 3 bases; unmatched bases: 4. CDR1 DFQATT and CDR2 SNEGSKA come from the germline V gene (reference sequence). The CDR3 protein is CSATGTGFYEQYF. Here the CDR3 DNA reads TGCAGTGCTACCGGGACAGGGTTCTACGAGCAGTACTTC.

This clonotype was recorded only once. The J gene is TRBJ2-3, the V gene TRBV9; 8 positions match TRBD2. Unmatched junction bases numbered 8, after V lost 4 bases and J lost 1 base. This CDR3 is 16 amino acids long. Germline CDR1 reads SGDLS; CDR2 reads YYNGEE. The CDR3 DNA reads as TGTGCCAGCAGCCTCCGAAGCGGGGGAGGCACAGATACGCAGTATTTT. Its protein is CASSLRSGGGTDTQYF.

CDR3: CASSPTGADTGELFF. The CDR3 nucleotides read TGTGCCAGCAGTCCGACAGGGGCTGACACCGGGGAGCTGTTTTTT. V gene TRBV12-3 or TRBV12-4 combines with J gene TRBJ2-2; 8 bases are shared with TRBD1. V dropped 5 bases and J dropped 3; count of bases not matched to a gene: 5. This CDR3 comprises 15 residues.